Below, one T cell receptor (beta chain) is given with its context. Its antigen is still unknown. Time point reported: pre-treatment sample, taken before nivolumab and TIL therapy. Tumor tissue came from excised metastases, mostly pleural nodules or supraclavicular lymph nodes. The data belong to a study of TIL therapy for anti-PD-1-resistant metastatic lung cancer. Study context: Most patients had lung adenocarcinoma; a handful of tumors were EGFR-mutant, two ALK-rearranged; half smoked currently or formerly. Study-wide results and caveats: Many TIL product clones were absent from baseline tumor, suggesting clonal contraction.

The germline V gene encodes CDR1 MNHNY and CDR2 SVGAGI (reference sequence). Trimming took off 6 bases at V and 4 bases at J, with 12 bases between the two ends. The CDR3 has 13 amino acids. This was the immunoSEQ v3 assay. This table comes from immunoSEQ multiplex PCR, and its TCRdb copy is limited to in-frame clones, with some not included. The sample yields about 48,000 clones, 65% to 80% seen once. The source was tumor tissue, collected at baseline. This clonotype was sampled from a person between 25 and 79 years old with non-small cell lung cancer. The rearrangement uses TRBV6-6 and TRBJ2-5; possibly TRBD2 for D (6 bases). For the CDR3, the DNA is TGTGCCAGCAGATCGCGGGGAACAGAGACCCAGTACTTC. This codes for CASRSRGTETQYF.